The 22 T cell receptor beta chains below all came from one sample that was sequenced in a study of T cell repertoires in cytomegalovirus infection. These receptors have no identified antigens. TCRdb independently ran MiXCR on the reads; one entry per CDR3 protein. The sample consists of fewer than 650,000 distinct CDR3 sequences, around 40% of them appearing once. Sequences were derived from cultured PBMCs, sampled from culture after CMV antigen stimulation. The receptor set was obtained from a human donor in good health (CMV status not recorded). Some clones in this sample may be carry-over from other donors' samples.

This sequence joins TRBV14 and TRBJ2-1, with D unclear. Trimming pared 4 bases from V and 4 bases from J, leaving 8 bases between. Looked up from germline, CDR1 is SGHDN and CDR2 is FVKESK. The CDR3 covers 13 residues. CDR3 amino acids: CASSRSDYNEQFF. Here the CDR3 DNA reads TGTGCCAGCAGCCGGTCCGATTACAATGAGCAGTTCTTC.

In this sample, this clonotype turned up many times. This chain links TRBV7-2 with TRBJ1-1, with 7 nucleotides matching TRBD1. The length of the CDR3 is 15 residues. The germline V gene has CDR1 SGHTA and CDR2 FQGNSA. V gave up 5 bases and J gave up 1 base; unmatched junction bases: 7. CDR3 in amino acids: CASSRFRDRNTEAFF. DNA for the CDR3: TGTGCCAGCAGCAGATTCCGGGACAGGAACACTGAAGCTTTCTTT.

This clonotype was detected only a few times. The J gene is TRBJ2-3, the V gene TRBV6-1; D is uncertain. This CDR3 has 14 amino acids. V was shortened by 7 bases and J by 2 bases, with 13 bases between the two germline ends. Germline values: CDR1 MNHNS, CDR2 SASEGT. In nucleotides, the CDR3 is TGTGCCAGCACCCGGCCGAGCTCCACAGATACGCAGTATTTT. Encoded protein: CASTRPSSTDTQYF.

The rearrangement joins TRBV18 to TRBJ2-1; D perhaps matches TRBD1 (5 bases). CDR3 length: 21 residues. CDR1 and CDR2 (germline): KGHSH, LQKENI. The germline V and J ends were trimmed by 3 bases and 0 bases, with 27 bases remaining between them. The chain's CDR3 is CASSPPDRGARIPSSYNEQFF. The CDR3 DNA follows: TGTGCCAGCTCACCGCCTGATAGGGGTGCGCGGATTCCGAGCTCCTACAATGAGCAGTTCTTC.

V is TRBV7-6 and J is TRBJ1-6; D is uncertain. V lost 7 bases and J 4 bases, leaving 11 bases between the germline ends. CDR1 is SGHVS, CDR2 FNYEAQ, per germline. The CDR3 sequence is 14 residues long. Written as DNA, the CDR3 is TGTGCCAGCACCACGAGGCGGTATAATTCACCCCTCCACTTT. The encoded protein is CASTTRRYNSPLHF.

The V gene is TRBV20-1, the J gene TRBJ2-5; a weak D match, TRBD2 (5 bases). Germline CDR1 DFQATT, CDR2 SNEGSKA (reference sequence). V lost 6 bases to trimming and J lost 1 base, with 15 bases between them. The CDR3 spans 14 residues. CDR3 in amino acids: CSAPSEGGQETQYF. The CDR3 DNA is TGCAGTGCCCCGTCTGAGGGCGGCCAAGAGACCCAGTACTTC.

The genes are TRBV27 and TRBJ2-7; D might be TRBD1 or TRBD2, each matching 5 bases. V was cut by 5 bases and J by 6 bases, with 26 bases left in between. Germline CDR1 is MNHEY and CDR2 is SMNVEV (reference sequence). The CDR3 has 17 residues. The CDR3, as DNA: TGTGCCAGCAGTCCCTATGCCCGCTCCTCCGGGGCCGTCGAGCAGTACTTC. Its protein product is CASSPYARSSGAVEQYF.

This chain joins TRBV18 and TRBJ2-7; 13 positions match TRBD2. CDR3 length: 15 amino acids. Germline CDR1 is KGHSH and CDR2 is LQKENI. With 5 bases clipped from V and 3 bases from J, the junction kept 4 bases outside the gene matches. This CDR3 is CASSATSGRGYEQYF. The CDR3 DNA follows: TGTGCCAGCTCAGCCACTAGCGGGAGGGGCTACGAGCAGTACTTC.

The CDR3 region is CASSSDRGTRIEKLFF. In nucleotides, the CDR3 is TGTGCCAGCAGCTCCGATCGAGGTACCCGCATTGAAAAACTGTTTTTT. The chain links TRBV7-6 to TRBJ1-4, with unresolved D. Trimming cost V 4 bases and J 7 bases, with 19 bases left between them. The CDR3 consists of 16 residues. The germline CDR1 and CDR2 sequences are SGHVS and FNYEAQ.

The rearrangement uses TRBV27 and TRBJ1-2; D is ambiguous. The CDR3 extends over 15 amino acids. The germline V and J ends were trimmed by 0 bases and 0 bases, with 8 bases remaining between them. Germline values: CDR1 MNHEY, CDR2 SMNVEV (reference sequence). The CDR3 sequence is CASSLSPRANYGYTF. The CDR3 DNA reads as TGTGCCAGCAGTTTATCCCCCCGTGCTAACTATGGCTACACCTTC.

This clonotype was counted between two and nine times. This chain connects TRBV19 to TRBJ2-2; 7 nucleotides align to TRBD1. Germline CDR1 reads LNHDA; CDR2 reads SQIVND (reference sequence). Trimming took 4 bases from V and 1 from J; bases not matched to a gene: 3. The CDR3 is made up of 15 amino acids. CDR3 DNA sequence: TGTGCCAGTAGTAGGGGACAGAAGAACACCGGGGAGCTGTTTTTT. It specifies CASSRGQKNTGELFF.

The chain has TRBV9 and TRBJ1-1; D gene ambiguous. The CDR3 spans 14 residues. Germline V CDR1 and CDR2: SGDLS, YYNGEE. V lost 0 bases to trimming and J lost 10 bases, with 16 bases between them. The CDR3 DNA reads TGTGCCAGCAGCGTAGTTGCTGCCGGGGAACGAGCTTTCTTT. Amino acids: CASSVVAAGERAFF.

This CDR3 is CASSLGSQGKNEQFF. The CDR3 bases are TGTGCCAGCAGCTTGGGGTCCCAGGGGAAGAATGAGCAGTTCTTC. V gene TRBV7-2 combines with J gene TRBJ2-1, with D perhaps matching TRBD1 (6 bases). The germline V gene has CDR1 SGHTA and CDR2 FQGNSA. Trimming took 3 bases from V and 7 from J, leaving 16 bases between them. The CDR3 spans 15 residues.

This clonotype has at least ten counts. The gene calls are TRBV7-2 and TRBJ1-4; 8 positions match TRBD1. The CDR3 is 16 residues long. Unmatched junction bases numbered 10, after V lost 6 bases and J lost 4 bases. Germline lookup yields CDR1 SGHTA and CDR2 FQGNSA. The CDR3 nucleotides read TGTGCCAGCAGGGGCGGCCGGGACAGGATTAATGAAAAACTGTTTTTT. Translating it yields CASRGGRDRINEKLFF.

The CDR3 DNA reads as TGTGCCAGCAGTTTACTTCGGCCGCCATCCACTAGCACAGATACGCAGTATTTT. This encodes CASSLLRPPSTSTDTQYF. The chain is built from TRBV27 and TRBJ2-3; D is unclear. The V end lost 2 bases, the J end lost 0 bases, and 18 bases lay between the germline ends. Per germline, CDR1 MNHEY and CDR2 SMNVEV (reference sequence). The CDR3 runs to 18 residues.

This clonotype came up many times. The V and J genes are TRBV7-2 and TRBJ2-5; no reliable D call. Germline V gene sequence: CDR1 SGHTA, CDR2 FQGNSA. V gave up 1 base and J gave up 1 base, with 10 bases separating them. The CDR3 consists of 15 residues. The DNA for the CDR3 is TGTGCCAGCAGCTTAGTGGCGAAACGCCAAGAGACCCAGTACTTC. Translation: CASSLVAKRQETQYF.

The CDR3 nucleotides read TGTGCCAGTAGTCAACGCTCGGGCCTGAGTTCACCCCTCCACTTT. This encodes CASSQRSGLSSPLHF. The rearrangement links TRBV19 to TRBJ1-6; D unresolved. V shed 5 bases and J shed 9 bases, with 17 bases lying between them. CDR1 is LNHDA and CDR2 is SQIVND in the germline V gene (reference sequence). CDR3 length: 15 amino acids.

This clonotype was observed a handful of times. The chain has TRBV11-2 and TRBJ2-3, with TRBD2 matching 9 bases. CDR3 size: 16 residues. V shed 1 base, J shed 0 bases, and the junction held 2 bases outside the gene matches. The germline V gene encodes CDR1 SGHAT and CDR2 FQNNGV. CDR3 sequence: CASSLGLAVSTDTQYF. For the CDR3, the DNA is TGTGCCAGCAGCTTAGGACTAGCGGTTAGCACAGATACGCAGTATTTT.

V and J are TRBV10-3 and TRBJ1-2; D is undetermined. CDR3 length: 13 residues. The germline gives CDR1 ENHRY, CDR2 SYGVKD. Trimming removed 1 base at V and 7 bases at J, with 10 bases between. The CDR3, as DNA: TGTGCCATCAGTGAGTTTACGATGGGTGGCTACACCTTC. Translating it yields CAISEFTMGGYTF.

J is TRBJ1-3 and V is TRBV6-5; a weak D match, TRBD1 (5 bases). This CDR3 region has 13 residues. Germline assignment: CDR1 MNHEY and CDR2 SVGAGI. V lost 10 bases and J 8 bases, leaving 18 bases between the germline ends. In nucleotides, the CDR3 is TGTGCCACCCAGCCCCCGGGGGTCCACACCATATATTTT. Protein product: CATQPPGVHTIYF.

The chain combines TRBV4-2 with TRBJ1-5; D remains unclear. The CDR3 has 15 amino acids. The germline V gene has CDR1 LGHNA and CDR2 YNFKEQ. Trimming left V 0 bases short and J 4 bases short, with 10 bases between. The CDR3 region has the DNA TGTGCCAGCAGCCAAGATTATAAACAGAATCAGCCCCAGCATTTT. Protein: CASSQDYKQNQPQHF.

V usage is TRBV10-2 and J usage is TRBJ2-7, with D possibly matching TRBD1 (5 bases). Germline CDR1 is WSHSY and CDR2 is SAAADI. The CDR3 consists of 14 residues. Between the trimmed V and J ends, which lost 3 bases and 6 bases, there was a span of 15 bases. Here the CDR3 reads CASSDYRPRGEQYF. The DNA for the CDR3 is TGCGCCAGCAGTGACTACAGGCCAAGAGGCGAGCAGTACTTC.